These T cell receptor beta chains were read from a single sample in a study of CD8+ T cells in alopecia areata. Method: immunoSEQ multiplex PCR; TCRdb's copy keeps in-frame clones and lacks some. The sample records 120,000 to 150,000 clones, around 87% being singletons. The sequencing here drew on CD8+ T cells sorted from blood, taken at week 0. All receptors come from a human donor with alopecia areata. Both conserved end residues are part of each CDR3. The D gene is left open where the match is weak. Clone sizes are given selectively: once, few, many, or a class where the clone is expanded.

>TRBJ2-7|NA|TRBV7-9|NA
TGTGCCAGCAGCTTAGACACCTACGAGCAGTACTTC
CASSLDTYEQYF
>TRBJ1-1|NA|TRBV4-1|NA
TGCGCCAGCTCTTATGTGGGAACTGAAGCTTTCTTT
CASSYVGTEAFF
>TRBJ2-7|NA|TRBV19|TRBD1
TGTGCCAGTAACCCCAGGGACAGGAGCTACGAGCAGTACTTC
CASNPRDRSYEQYF
>TRBJ2-7|NA|TRBV7-8|NA
TGTGCCAGCAGTCATAGCCGGGGGCAATACGAGCAGTACTTC
CASSHSRGQYEQYF
>TRBJ2-7|NA|TRBV7-3|NA
TGTGCCAGCAGCTTAACGCCACAGGACCTCTACGAGCAGTACTTC
CASSLTPQDLYEQYF
>TRBJ2-1|once|TRBV27|TRBD1
TGTGCCAGCAGTTTATCGGACAGGACAATGGACAATGAGCAGTTCTTC
CASSLSDRTMDNEQFF
>TRBJ2-7|NA|TRBV7-9|TRBD1
TGTGCCAGCAGCTTAGCCTGGGGACAGGGGAGCTCCTACGAGCAGTACTTC
CASSLAWGQGSSYEQYF
>TRBJ1-3|NA|TRBV7-9|TRBD1
TGTGCCAGCAGCTTAGGGACAGGGGGATTCTCTGGAAACACCATATATTTT
CASSLGTGGFSGNTIYF
>TRBJ2-3|NA|TRBV29-1|TRBD2
TGCAGCGCCAGCGGGATTCGCACAGATACGCAGTATTTT
CSASGIRTDTQYF
>TRBJ2-3|NA|TRBV5-1|TRBD1
TGCGCCAGCCAGGACAGGAAAAGCACAGATACGCAGTATTTT
CASQDRKSTDTQYF
>TRBJ2-5|once|TRBV25-1|TRBD1
TGTGCCAGCAGTGAAGGGGGACAGGGCCTCGATACCCAGTACTTC
CASSEGGQGLDTQYF
>TRBJ2-5|NA|TRBV2|NA
TGTGCCAGCAGGGGGGAGTTTTACGGGGAAGAATATAGAGAAGAGACCCAGTACTTC
CASRGEFYGEEYREETQYF
>TRBJ2-1|NA|TRBV4-1|TRBD1
TGCGCCAGCAGAATCCGGGACAGTGCCCATGAGCAGTTCTTC
CASRIRDSAHEQFF
>TRBJ2-3|NA|TRBV6-6|NA
TGTGCCAGCAGTCCACCCGAAGAGGGGGAAGCAGATACGCAGTATTTT
CASSPPEEGEADTQYF